This T cell receptor (beta chain) was sequenced for a study of blood T cells in healthy people across ages. Study findings and constraints: Unsorted PBMCs ruled out conclusive naive versus antigen-experienced comparison. Aged donors had fewer naive CD4+ cells and lower diversity than long-lived donors.

With a J-beta primer mix and a sample-barcoded 5' primer, a second PCR ran roughly 6 to 12 cycles. TCRdb ran MiXCR on the 5' RACE reads and lists one entry per CDR3 protein. Of more than 1,400,000 distinct CDR3 sequences listed, around 42% are singletons. Comment on this clonotype: Its matching antigen is unknown.

CDR1 DFQATT and CDR2 SNEGSKA come from the germline V gene (reference sequence). Trimming cost V 6 bases and J 7 bases; bases outside gene matches: 17. This CDR3 has 15 residues. This TCR was sampled from a woman between 18 and 29 years old in good health. This chain connects TRBV20-1 to TRBJ2-7; 8 positions agree with TRBD2. Sequencing was performed on blood. In DNA, the CDR3 is TGCAGTGCCACGGGGAGGAGCGGGAGTTACAATGAGCAGTACTTC. Translated, it gives CSATGRSGSYNEQYF.